A selection of T cell receptor beta chains follows, all from one sample in a study of vaccination and CD4 T cells after COVID-19. TCRdb re-derived calls from the PCR reads in MiXCR, one entry per CDR3 protein. The sample lists about 17,000 distinct CDR3 sequences; about 45% were seen once. These receptors are not linked to any known antigen. The sample consisted of CD4+ T cells from blood, cultured in vitro, taken about 7 months after SARS-CoV-2 vaccination. Receptors were obtained from a human donor who had recovered from COVID-19. Each CDR3 is given with its conserved first and last residue. D genes are given only for firm matches. The size entry is marked missing in some rows and otherwise reads once, few, many or a size class.

CDR3nt | CDR3aa | j_gene | d_gene | v_gene | abundance
TGTACCAGCAGTTACTCGGCTGACCTCTATGGCTACACCTTC | CTSSYSADLYGYTF | TRBJ1-2 | . | TRBV6-5 | .
TGTGCCAGCAGTCGGACGCACTTT | CASSRTHF | TRBJ1-6 | . | TRBV6-1 | few
TGTGCCAGCAGTTACTCGTTCACCCTTCTTAATGGCTACACCTTC | CASSYSFTLLNGYTF | TRBJ1-2 | . | TRBV6-5 | .
TGTGCCAGCAGCTTAGGCCCTATTCAGGCAGATACGCAGTATTTT | CASSLGPIQADTQYF | TRBJ2-3 | . | TRBV7-2 | large
TGTGCCAGCAGCTCCGGACTAGCGGGAAGTGATACGCAGTATTTT | CASSSGLAGSDTQYF | TRBJ2-3 | TRBD2 | TRBV6-4 | .
TGTGCCAGTAGTAGCCGGGAGGGTGAAGGACGGAATCAGCCCCAGCATTTT | CASSSREGEGRNQPQHF | TRBJ1-5 | . | TRBV19 | .
TGTGCCAGCAGCTTAGACGGGTCTGACTATGGCTACACCTTC | CASSLDGSDYGYTF | TRBJ1-2 | . | TRBV11-2 | .
TGCAGTGCCTTACGGGGACAGGGGACTGAAGCTTTCTTT | CSALRGQGTEAFF | TRBJ1-1 | TRBD1 | TRBV20-1 | few
TGCAGTGCTAACCCTGGGACAGGGCATGGCTACACCTTC | CSANPGTGHGYTF | TRBJ1-2 | TRBD1 | TRBV20-1 | .
TGCAGTGCAAACGCGGGGACTAGCGGGAACCCAGATACGCAGTATTTT | CSANAGTSGNPDTQYF | TRBJ2-3 | TRBD2 | TRBV20-1 | .
TGCAGTGCTAGAGAGTCCTCCGGACTAGCGGCTCAAGAGACCCAGTACTTC | CSARESSGLAAQETQYF | TRBJ2-5 | TRBD2 | TRBV20-1 | .
TGTGCCAGCAGTTTATGGGGCGGGGCCTACAATGAGCAGTTCTTC | CASSLWGGAYNEQFF | TRBJ2-1 | . | TRBV27 | .
TGTGCCAGCAGCCCTACCCCCCCTTCTGGTACTGAAGCTTTCTTT | CASSPTPPSGTEAFF | TRBJ1-1 | . | TRBV7-8 | .
TGCAGTGCTCCCGGGGGTAGCGGGAGCAACTCCTACAATGAGCAGTTCTTC | CSAPGGSGSNSYNEQFF | TRBJ2-1 | TRBD2 | TRBV20-1 | .
TGTGCCAGCGCTAAGACGACAGGGGGGTACGAGCAGTACTTC | CASAKTTGGYEQYF | TRBJ2-7 | TRBD1 | TRBV6-2/TRBV6-3 | few